This T cell receptor (beta chain) is from a study of blood T cell repertoires in COVID-19. Clones were read by immunoSEQ multiplex PCR, and TCRdb kept only the in-frame ones, dropping some. The sample has about 200,000 clones, 85% to 90% seen once. The CDR3 spans 14 residues. Trimming cost V 4 bases and J 4 bases; bases outside gene matches: 4. Germline lookup yields CDR1 PRHDT and CDR2 FYEKMQ (reference sequence). The study drew participants aged about 18 to 89 years from 20 to 30 US areas. Input material: PBMCs or T cells enriched from blood (not recorded which). The sequence derives from a woman aged 40 to 50 in a cohort exposed to, infected with or recovered from COVID-19 (not recorded which). The chain uses TRBV13 and TRBJ2-5; 9 positions match TRBD1. The CDR3 here is CASSSGTGLETQYF. The CDR3 nucleotides read TGTGCCAGCAGCTCCGGGACAGGGTTAGAGACCCAGTACTTC.